The text below deals with one T cell receptor (beta chain). Its antigen is undetermined. The sample comes from a study of T cell responses to AZD1222 COVID-19 vaccine. Study summary: Pooled in the analysis were second doses at about 4 or about 12 weeks. Notes on the study in general: The donors showed a predominance of white British ancestry and of females, with possible underestimation of clonal diversity. Spike-specific TCR breadth rose after two AZD1222 doses, and depth rose as well.

Germline assignment: CDR1 MNHEY and CDR2 SMNVEV (reference sequence). Trimming removed 5 bases from V and 0 bases from J; junction bases left unmatched: 18. The CDR3 length is 19 residues. Assay: immunoSEQ multiplex PCR; the TCRdb copy retains only in-frame clones and omits some. Of 65,000 to 85,000 clones in the sample, 84% were seen once. The specimen comprised peripheral blood, sampled on day 0 of AZD1222 vaccination. The rearrangement uses TRBV27 and TRBJ1-1, with 7 bases identical to TRBD1. The receptor's source is an adult in good health. CDR3 protein: CASSTDPRRTGDMNTEAFF. The CDR3 DNA reads as TGTGCCAGCAGTACCGATCCTAGGAGAACAGGGGATATGAACACTGAAGCTTTCTTT.